These 29 T cell receptor beta chains were all obtained from the same sample, sequenced in a study of T cell repertoires in cytomegalovirus infection. TCRdb independently ran MiXCR on the reads; one entry per CDR3 protein. The top ten clones hold around 3.1% of a sample with fewer than 200,000 distinct CDR3 sequences, roughly 19% of them seen once. The sample taken for sequencing was PBMCs. These receptors were collected from a human donor in good health (CMV status not recorded). Some clones in this sample may be carry-over from other donors' samples.

This clonotype occurred many times. V and J are TRBV7-2 and TRBJ2-1, with 10 bases lining up with TRBD2. This CDR3 spans 16 amino acids. Germline trimming cut 1 base from V and 7 bases from J; bases unmatched to any gene: 7. CDR1 and CDR2 from the germline V gene are SGHTA and FQGNSA. CDR3 region: CASSLVAGAGGNEQFF. The CDR3 DNA reads TGTGCCAGCAGCTTAGTAGCAGGAGCGGGGGGGAATGAGCAGTTCTTC. The full variable domain, completed using reference TRBV7-2 and TRBJ2-1, is GAGVSQSPSNKVTEKGKDVELRCDPISGHTALYWYRQSLGQGLEFLIYFQGNSAPDKSGLPSDRFSAERTGGSVSTLTIQRTQQEDSAVYLCASSLVAGAGGNEQFFGPGTRLTVL.

This clonotype was seen ten or more times. The genes are TRBV4-1 and TRBJ2-7; 7 nucleotides match TRBD1. The CDR3 length is 13 residues. Trimming removed 8 bases from V and 3 bases from J; junction bases left unmatched: 7. Germline V gene data show CDR1 as MGHRA and CDR2 as YSYEKL. The CDR3 bases are TGCGCCAGCGCTCCGGGACAGAACTACGAGCAGTACTTC. As protein: CASAPGQNYEQYF.

This clonotype was detected many times. This chain links TRBV27 with TRBJ1-3, with D maybe TRBD1 (5 bases). The V end was cut by 5 bases, the J end by 3 bases, with 17 bases between. The CDR3 is 16 amino acids. Germline V lookup: CDR1 MNHEY, CDR2 SMNVEV (reference sequence). CDR3 sequence reads: CASSPASPDSGNTIYF. The CDR3 DNA follows: TGTGCCAGCAGTCCCGCCTCACCAGACAGTGGAAACACCATATATTTT.

A few counts support this clonotype. CDR3 residues: CASSPEPHRLGQANTGELFF. CDR3 in DNA: TGTGCCAGCAGCCCCGAACCCCACCGGTTGGGACAAGCGAACACCGGGGAGCTGTTTTTT. This chain uses TRBV5-4 with TRBJ2-2; D possibly corresponds to TRBD1 (6 bases). The CDR3 contains 20 residues. V lost 4 bases to trimming and J lost 0 bases, with 25 bases between them. Germline V lookup: CDR1 SGHNT, CDR2 YYREEE (reference sequence).

This clonotype was counted only a few times. Here the CDR3 reads CATFKDRGQDTQYF. The CDR3 DNA reads TGTGCCACCTTCAAGGACAGGGGGCAAGATACGCAGTATTTT. V gene TRBV2 combines with J gene TRBJ2-3, with 11 bases lining up with TRBD1. The CDR3 covers 14 residues. Per germline, CDR1 SNHLY and CDR2 FYNNEI. V gave up 10 bases and J gave up 5 bases; unmatched junction bases: 8.

The chain recombines TRBV29-1 with TRBJ2-7; 13 nucleotides line up with TRBD2. The CDR3 length is 20 residues. Germline loops: CDR1 SQVTM, CDR2 ANQGSEA. Unmatched junction bases numbered 23, after V lost 4 bases and J lost 5 bases. In DNA form, the CDR3 reads TGCAGCGTTGCCGGGACAGGACCCTTTCGACTAGCGGGAGGTGCCCACGAGCAGTACTTC. This translates into CSVAGTGPFRLAGGAHEQYF.

CDR3 sequence (DNA): TGTGCCAGCAGTTCGACTAGCGGAGCCAAAAACATTCAGTACTTC. Its translation: CASSSTSGAKNIQYF. The rearrangement links TRBV6-1 to TRBJ2-4; 9 bases align to TRBD2. Germline values: CDR1 MNHNS, CDR2 SASEGT. The CDR3 runs 15 residues. The V gene end was trimmed by 5 bases and the J gene end by 0 bases; junction bases not matched to a gene: 2.

This clonotype was recorded many times. The chain has TRBV7-2 and TRBJ2-7; 11 nucleotides match TRBD2. Germline CDR1 SGHTA, CDR2 FQGNSA. The CDR3 is made up of 14 amino acids. The trim removed 5 bases at V and 6 bases at J, leaving 6 bases unmatched. DNA for the CDR3: TGTGCCAGCAGCAAACTAGCGGGAGTCCTCGAGCAGTACTTC. Amino acid sequence: CASSKLAGVLEQYF.

CDR3 nucleotide sequence: TGTGCCAGCAGCTTAGCGCACGGACAGCCGAATGAAAAACTGTTTTTT. Protein sequence: CASSLAHGQPNEKLFF. V and J are TRBV7-2 and TRBJ1-4, with D perhaps TRBD1 (6 bases). The V end lost 0 bases, the J end lost 5 bases, and 13 bases lay between the germline ends. Germline V gives CDR1 SGHTA, CDR2 FQGNSA. The CDR3 length is 16 residues.

The chain recombines TRBV4-3 with TRBJ1-5, with D possibly matching TRBD1 (5 bases). Germline V gives CDR1 LGHNA, CDR2 YSLEER. This CDR3 spans 16 amino acids. Trimming pared 3 bases from V and 0 bases from J, leaving 12 bases between. In DNA form, the CDR3 reads TGCGCCAGCAGCCAGTCCCGACAGAATAGCAATCAGCCCCAGCATTTT. As protein: CASSQSRQNSNQPQHF.

The chain has TRBV28 and TRBJ2-5; TRBD2 is a possible D gene (5 bases). V was shortened by 5 bases and J by 4 bases, with 20 bases between the two germline ends. Germline CDR1 MDHEN, CDR2 SYDVKM. This CDR3 is 16 amino acids long. The CDR3: CASSVRPDYFRETQYF. In DNA form, the CDR3 reads TGTGCCAGCAGTGTCCGGCCTGACTATTTCCGAGAGACCCAGTACTTC.

J is TRBJ2-5 and V is TRBV29-1, with D unclear. The V end lost 0 bases, the J end lost 5 bases, and 13 bases lay between the germline ends. The CDR3 consists of 14 residues. Germline V CDR1 and CDR2: SQVTM, ANQGSEA. DNA of the CDR3: TGCAGCGTTGAAGATTTTAACAGACTGGAGACCCAGTACTTC. It codes for CSVEDFNRLETQYF.

In its sample, this clonotype was seen many times. J is TRBJ1-1 and V is TRBV4-3; 8 nucleotides match TRBD1. From germline, CDR1 is LGHNA and CDR2 YSLEER. There are 15 residues in the CDR3. V lost 2 bases to trimming and J lost 2 bases; unmatched junction nucleotides: 4. In DNA, the CDR3 is TGCGCCAGCAGCCAACGCGACAGGGGCAACACTGAAGCTTTCTTT. Protein sequence: CASSQRDRGNTEAFF.

There are a few counts of this clonotype. The rearrangement uses TRBV7-2 and TRBJ2-3; TRBD2 aligns across 11 bases. Germline-derived CDR1 and CDR2 are SGHTA and FQGNSA. J was trimmed by 2 bases and V by 5 bases; bases with no gene match: 6. The CDR3 runs 16 residues. This chain's CDR3 is CASSARTSGYTDTQYF. The CDR3 DNA reads as TGTGCCAGCAGCGCCCGGACTAGCGGGTACACAGATACGCAGTATTTT.

The chain employs TRBV6-1 and TRBJ2-5, with 10 bases matching TRBD2. CDR3 length equals 15 residues. Germline trimming cut 5 bases from V and 4 bases from J; bases unmatched to any gene: 7. The germline V gene has CDR1 MNHNS and CDR2 SASEGT. In DNA, the CDR3 is TGTGCCAGCAGTCAGCGGGGGGGCTGGGGAGAGACCCAGTACTTC. This sequence encodes CASSQRGGWGETQYF.

The rearrangement links TRBV2 to TRBJ1-5; 7 nucleotides match TRBD1. The CDR3 has 14 residues. V gave up 7 bases and J gave up 2 bases; unmatched junction bases: 5. Per germline, CDR1 SNHLY and CDR2 FYNNEI. This chain's CDR3 is CASNIDRGNQPQHF. Here the CDR3 DNA reads TGTGCCAGCAACATAGACAGGGGCAATCAGCCCCAGCATTTT.

The CDR3 loop is CASRTGSGYEQYF. CDR3 bases: TGTGCCAGCAGAACTGGATCAGGGTACGAGCAGTACTTC. This sequence joins TRBV2 and TRBJ2-7; weak D call: TRBD1 (5 bases). Germline CDR1 reads SNHLY; CDR2 reads FYNNEI. The CDR3 has 13 amino acids. V was shortened by 6 bases and J by 4 bases, with 13 bases between the two germline ends. The entire variable domain, with the rest obtained from reference TRBV2 and TRBJ2-7, is as follows: EPEVTQTPSHQVTQMGQEVILRCVPISNHLYFYWYRQILGQKVEFLVSFYNNEISEKSEIFDDQFSVERPDGSNFTLKIRSTKLEDSAMYFCASRTGSGYEQYFGPGTRLTVT.

This clonotype appeared many times. The chain carries TRBV6-2 or TRBV6-3 and TRBJ1-5; a weak D match, TRBD1 (6 bases). The V end was cut by 2 bases, the J end by 0 bases, with 14 bases between. This CDR3 region has 17 residues. The germline CDR1 and CDR2 sequences are MNHEY and SVGEGT. CDR3 in DNA: TGTGCCAGCAGTTACCGGGGGCACGCCTATAGCAATCAGCCCCAGCATTTT. The encoded protein is CASSYRGHAYSNQPQHF.

This clonotype has a handful of counts. This chain joins TRBV29-1 and TRBJ2-5, with D maybe TRBD2 (5 bases). The germline V gene has CDR1 SQVTM and CDR2 ANQGSEA. This CDR3 comprises 12 residues. V shed 7 bases and J shed 5 bases, with 14 bases lying between them. Here the CDR3 DNA reads TGCAGCGCTGTTCGGGGTGGTGAGACCCAGTACTTC. Its translation: CSAVRGGETQYF.

The genes are TRBV5-6 and TRBJ1-1, with D hard to call. The germline gives CDR1 SGHDT, CDR2 YYEEEE. The CDR3 has 14 amino acids. The V end was cut by 2 bases, the J end by 9 bases, with 17 bases between. In DNA form, the CDR3 reads TGTGCCAGCAGCTTTCCCTGGGCCTCCAGAAAAGCTTTCTTT. This encodes CASSFPWASRKAFF.

For this clonotype: This could be a read error, since a much larger clone is one nucleotide away. The gene calls are TRBV28 and TRBJ1-5; no reliable D call. Trimming pared 5 bases from V and 3 bases from J, leaving 14 bases between. This CDR3 has 15 residues. Germline V gives CDR1 MDHEN, CDR2 SYDVKM. CDR3 loop: CASSPPKRANQPQHF. Here the CDR3 DNA reads TGTGCCAGCAGTCCCCCTAAAAGGGCCAATCAGCCCCAGCATTTT.

The chain carries TRBV10-3 and TRBJ1-1, with 9 bases matching TRBD1. CDR3 length: 14 residues. Losses at the gene ends were 6 bases for V and 4 bases for J; bases not matched to a gene: 6. Germline V gene sequence: CDR1 ENHRY, CDR2 SYGVKD. DNA for the CDR3: TGTGCCATCAGCGGACAGGGGATCGGCACTGAAGCTTTCTTT. The encoded protein is CAISGQGIGTEAFF.

This clonotype was seen many times. The CDR3 DNA follows: TGTGCCAGCAGCTTAGACGGACACTACGAGCAGTACTTC. Translating gives CASSLDGHYEQYF. This sequence joins TRBV7-9 and TRBJ2-7; perhaps TRBD1 as D (5 bases). The CDR3 has 13 residues. The V end was cut by 1 base, the J end by 3 bases, with 7 bases between. In germline, CDR1 is SEHNR, CDR2 FQNEAQ (reference sequence). Complete variable domain (other parts from reference TRBV7-9 and TRBJ2-7): DTGVSQNPRHKITKRGQNVTFRCDPISEHNRLYWYRQTLGQGPEFLTYFQNEAQLEKSRLLSDRFSAERPKGSFSTLEIQRTEQGDSAMYLCASSLDGHYEQYFGPGTRLTVT.

This clonotype came up many times. The V gene is TRBV7-9, the J gene TRBJ2-2; 11 positions agree with TRBD2. V trimming: 7 bases; J trimming: 5 bases; junction bases outside the gene matches: 6. The CDR3 totals 15 residues. Germline assignment: CDR1 SEHNR and CDR2 FQNEAQ (reference sequence). The CDR3 bases are TGTGCCAGCATGAGTAGCGGGAGGGAAACCGGGGAGCTGTTTTTT. This gives the protein CASMSSGRETGELFF.

The genes are TRBV7-3 and TRBJ2-3; D might be TRBD2 (5 bases). The CDR3 sequence is 14 residues long. Trimming shortened V by 2 bases and J by 3 bases, and 9 bases separated the two germline ends. Per the germline V gene, CDR1 is SGHTA and CDR2 is FQGTGA. This CDR3 reads CASSLDAGTDTQYF. CDR3 bases: TGTGCCAGCAGCTTAGACGCGGGTACAGATACGCAGTATTTT.

This clonotype was detected many times. The chain is built from TRBV6-1 and TRBJ2-3, with D unclear. This CDR3 is built from 15 residues. Deletions cut 7 bases from V and 2 bases from J, with 16 bases between. From germline, CDR1 is MNHNS and CDR2 SASEGT. The DNA of the CDR3 is TGTGCCAGCACCCTTGGACCTGCCTACACAGATACGCAGTATTTT. Amino acids: CASTLGPAYTDTQYF.

This clonotype has a handful of counts. The chain links TRBV19 to TRBJ2-5; D may match TRBD1 or TRBD2 (5 bases each). V was pared by 3 bases and J by 2 bases, with 7 bases between. The CDR3 contains 13 residues. Germline V CDR1 and CDR2: LNHDA, SQIVND (reference sequence). CDR3 coding DNA: TGTGCCAGTAGTATGGGGGTTCAAGAGACCCAGTACTTC. This encodes CASSMGVQETQYF.

Concerning this clonotype itself: A much bigger clone sits one base away, suggesting this may be a read error. The rearrangement links TRBV28 to TRBJ2-7, with unresolved D. The CDR3 is 12 residues long. CDR1 is MDHEN and CDR2 is SYDVKM in the germline V gene. Here the CDR3 reads CASGFGFSEQYF. The CDR3 nucleotides are TGTGCCAGCGGTTTTGGGTTCTCCGAGCAGTACTTC. Full variable domain (outside the CDR3, taken from reference TRBV28 and TRBJ2-7): DVKVTQSSRYLVKRTGEKVFLECVQDMDHENMFWYRQDPGLGLRLIYFSYDVKMKEKGDIPEGYSVSREKKERFSLILESASTNQTSMYLCASGFGFSEQYFGPGTRLTVT.

This clonotype was recorded at least ten times. The gene calls are TRBV7-6 and TRBJ1-2; possibly TRBD1 for D (5 bases). The V end was cut by 5 bases, the J end by 7 bases, with 20 bases between. The CDR3 is 15 residues long. Germline V lookup: CDR1 SGHVS, CDR2 FNYEAQ. The chain's CDR3 is CASSPRDSRVGGYTF. DNA for the CDR3: TGTGCCAGCAGCCCCCGGGACTCCCGAGTCGGTGGCTACACCTTC.